This is a list of T cell receptor beta chains from one sample in a study of T-cell memory formation after mild COVID-19. Each CDR3 protein gets one entry after TCRdb re-called the 5' RACE reads with MiXCR. The sample includes 25,000 to 30,000 distinct CDR3 sequences, approximately 16% seen only once; the top ten take roughly 1.3%. The sequenced material came from PBMCs or a T cell subset sorted from them (not recorded which). The receptors were gathered from an adult who had mild COVID-19 (a few samples of this study predate the infection). Cell type and time point are not known. Both conserved end residues are part of each CDR3. D genes are given only for firm matches. Rows may omit the clone size; those that give it use once, few, many or a size class.

TRBV6-5	many	TRBJ1-5	NA	TGTGCCAGCAGTTACTCAGCGGGGGTAGGTCAGCCCCAGCATTTT	CASSYSAGVGQPQHF
TRBV4-1	many	TRBJ2-1	TRBD1	TGCGCCAGCAGCCGGAGGGGACAGGGAATCTCCTACAATGAGCAGTTCTTC	CASSRRGQGISYNEQFF
TRBV7-2	few	TRBJ1-4	NA	TGTGCCAGCAGCTTAGGCAGCCAACTGTTTTTT	CASSLGSQLFF
TRBV7-2	many	TRBJ1-4	NA	TGTGCCAGCAGTTTCGGGTTTTCGGATGAAAAACTGTTTTTT	CASSFGFSDEKLFF
TRBV3-1	NA	TRBJ2-1	TRBD1	TGTGCCAGCAGCCACCTTAGACAGGGGGTAAACAATGAGCAGTTCTTC	CASSHLRQGVNNEQFF
TRBV29-1	few	TRBJ1-1	NA	TGCAGCGTCAAGGCCGGGGCTGACACTGAAGCTTTCTTT	CSVKAGADTEAFF
TRBV24-1	NA	TRBJ2-5	TRBD2	TGTGCCACCAGTGATCGACTAGCGGGGGGGGAGACCCAGTACTTC	CATSDRLAGGETQYF
TRBV20-1	many	TRBJ1-2	TRBD1	TGCAGTGCTAGAGATGTCAGGGGGCATGGCTACACCTTC	CSARDVRGHGYTF
TRBV2	NA	TRBJ2-7	NA	TGTGCCAGCAGCACAGTTCTAAGCTCCTACGAGCAGTACTTC	CASSTVLSSYEQYF
TRBV12-3/TRBV12-4	many	TRBJ1-2	NA	TGTGCCAGCACCCCACAGAGGAGCACTGCCAACTATGGCTACACCTTC	CASTPQRSTANYGYTF
TRBV2	few	TRBJ2-2	NA	TGTGCCAGCGTAGGAGAGAACACCGGGGAGCTGTTTTTT	CASVGENTGELFF
TRBV6-1	NA	TRBJ2-1	TRBD2	TGTGCCAGCAGTGAAAGGCTAGCGGGGGCTAAGACTGAGCAGTTCTTC	CASSERLAGAKTEQFF
TRBV7-2	many	TRBJ2-2	NA	TGTGCCAGCAGCTTACTCGGGGAGCTGTTTTTT	CASSLLGELFF
TRBV6-1	many	TRBJ1-5	NA	TGTGCCAGCAGTGATGTAGGACAGCCCCAGCATTTT	CASSDVGQPQHF
TRBV7-8	NA	TRBJ2-1	NA	TGTGCCAGCAGCTCCCTGGGAGGCCTTTCCTACAATGAGCAGTTCTTC	CASSSLGGLSYNEQFF
TRBV12-3/TRBV12-4	few	TRBJ2-3	TRBD2	TGTGCCAGCAGCGAACTAGCGGGGGTAGATACGCAGTATTTT	CASSELAGVDTQYF
TRBV9	few	TRBJ2-1	NA	TGTGCCAGCAGTCCTGACTACAATGAGCAGTTCTTC	CASSPDYNEQFF
TRBV7-2	many	TRBJ2-4	NA	TGTGCCAGCAGCTCTGCGATTGGACCTAAAAACATTCAGTACTTC	CASSSAIGPKNIQYF
TRBV5-1	many	TRBJ1-5	TRBD1	TGCGCCAGCAGCCCGACCACAGGGGGCATCCAGCCCCAGCATTTT	CASSPTTGGIQPQHF
TRBV18	NA	TRBJ2-3	TRBD1	TGTGCCAGCTCACTCCCCGAGACAGGGATGAATACGCAGTATTTT	CASSLPETGMNTQYF
TRBV5-1	many	TRBJ2-1	NA	TGCGCCAGCAGCGGGGGTAATGGTGTTAATGAGCAGTTCTTC	CASSGGNGVNEQFF
TRBV6-2/TRBV6-3	NA	TRBJ1-1	TRBD1	TGTGCCAGCAGTTACCCCGTGGGACAGGCAATGAACACTGAAGCTTTCTTT	CASSYPVGQAMNTEAFF
TRBV4-1	few	TRBJ2-7	NA	TGCGCCAGCAGCCAAACTATCATAAGCTCCTACGAGCAGTACTTC	CASSQTIISSYEQYF
TRBV6-6	many	TRBJ1-6	NA	TGTGCCAGCAGTTACGCGGAGGATTCACCCCTCCACTTT	CASSYAEDSPLHF
TRBV10-2	many	TRBJ1-1	NA	TGCGCCAGCAGTGTGTATCAGTACACTGAAGCTTTCTTT	CASSVYQYTEAFF
TRBV6-6	many	TRBJ1-4	NA	TGTGCCAGCAGTTACGCCGGCGACTCTAATGAAAAACTGTTTTTT	CASSYAGDSNEKLFF
TRBV18	few	TRBJ1-5	NA	TGTGCCAGCTCACCGGGGAGGGTGGGTCAGCCCCAGCATTTT	CASSPGRVGQPQHF
TRBV29-1	few	TRBJ2-1	TRBD1	TGCAGCGCCGCAACAGGGGCCAATGAGCAGTTCTTC	CSAATGANEQFF
TRBV19	few	TRBJ2-3	TRBD2	TGTGCCAGTAGTCGTCCGGGACTAGCGGGAGGCGGAGATACGCAGTATTTT	CASSRPGLAGGGDTQYF
TRBV5-1	many	TRBJ2-7	TRBD2	TGCGCCAGCAGCTTGGATCCCGGACTAGCGGGGGAGCAGTACTTC	CASSLDPGLAGEQYF
TRBV27	many	TRBJ2-7	NA	TGTGCCAGCAGTTTATCGGGCGGGCAAACCTACGAGCAGTACTTC	CASSLSGGQTYEQYF
TRBV11-2	many	TRBJ2-2	NA	TGTGCCAGCAGCAAGGGACAAATGACCATGAACACCGGGGAGCTGTTTTTT	CASSKGQMTMNTGELFF
TRBV15	NA	TRBJ1-1	TRBD1	TGTGCCACCAGCAGAGGGGACAGGGGACGCGCTTTCTTT	CATSRGDRGRAFF
TRBV27	many	TRBJ1-2	NA	TGTGCCAGCAGTTTTTCCGGGCAAGTCTATGGCTACACCTTC	CASSFSGQVYGYTF
TRBV2	many	TRBJ2-3	NA	TGTGCCAGCAGTCCCCAGGGACTGGTCACAGATACGCAGTATTTT	CASSPQGLVTDTQYF
TRBV27	many	TRBJ2-7	NA	TGTGCCAGCAGTTTGGCACAGGGTACATACGAGCAGTACTTC	CASSLAQGTYEQYF
TRBV7-9	NA	TRBJ1-2	NA	TGTGCCAGCAGCTCGACAGGTGGCTACACCTTC	CASSSTGGYTF
TRBV4-2	many	TRBJ1-3	NA	TGTGCCAGCAGCCAAGAGGGGGGAACTGGAAACACCATATATTTT	CASSQEGGTGNTIYF
TRBV5-6	many	TRBJ1-1	TRBD1	TGTGCCAGCAGCAGACAGGGTCGCATGAACACTGAAGCTTTCTTT	CASSRQGRMNTEAFF
TRBV7-6	NA	TRBJ2-7	TRBD2	TGTGCCAGCAGCCAACCGGGACTAGCGGGGCTCTACGAGCAGTACTTC	CASSQPGLAGLYEQYF
TRBV25-1	many	TRBJ2-7	TRBD1	TGTGCCAGCAGTGACGGACAGGGAAGCTCCTACGAGCAGTACTTC	CASSDGQGSSYEQYF
TRBV14	many	TRBJ2-1	TRBD1	TGTGCCAGCAGCCTCGAAGATGACAGGGATTACAATGAGCAGTTCTTC	CASSLEDDRDYNEQFF
TRBV7-2	few	TRBJ1-2	NA	TGTGCCAGCAGCTTAGACCCGGGCGCTGACTATGGCTACACCTTC	CASSLDPGADYGYTF
TRBV11-2	many	TRBJ2-1	TRBD1	TGTGCCAGCAGCTTAGGGCAGGGGGCCTATAATGAGCAGTTCTTC	CASSLGQGAYNEQFF
TRBV4-3	NA	TRBJ2-7	NA	TGCGCCAGCAGCCCCCGGGACGGATCCTACGAGCAGTACTTC	CASSPRDGSYEQYF